This entry is about one T cell receptor (beta chain). This clone's antigen is unknown. Base qualities were left out, and no much larger clone turns up one base away. From the germline V gene, CDR1 is MNHEY and CDR2 is SVGAGI. From the cysteine up to the phenylalanine, the CDR3 has a length of 16 residues. The DNA shown is the 48-base CDR3, in frame from base 1. The V and J ends are trimmed by 0 bases and 1 base, leaving 11 bases between them. TCRbeta CDR3 regions were amplified from genomic DNA using the immunoSEQ Assay, a bias-controlled multiplex PCR. The study's own analysis went as follows. Nucleated cell counts per sample were estimated from amplification of reference gene primers within the assay. To quantify the absolute abundance of each unique TCRbeta CDR3 rearrangement, sequence reads were collapsed and filtered. For each sample, productive Simpson clonality was calculated as the square root of Simpson's diversity index over productive rearrangements. In its TCRdb copy, this immuneACCESS table keeps in-frame sequences only and misses some clones. Where compared with another copy, unresolved V genes explain less than half of these, and the others have no known cause. The V and J calls and clone size come from that table; D and trimming were worked out from the DNA. The sample records approximately 72,000 clones, around 82% of which are singletons. Roughly 9.2% of the sample rests with the top ten.

These data belong to a study of blood T cell repertoires in COVID-19 (dated by TCRdb to about 2020). Turning to the overall study: Collaborator samples came from the United States, Italy and Spain and covered acute and convalescent phases of COVID-19. Where available, HLA class I and class II types were taken from metadata supplied by the sample provider and were not determined by assay-based typing. Deeply sampled blood TCRbeta repertoires from subjects exposed to, actively infected with, or recovered from COVID-19 were included in the dataset. Sample metadata almost always included a de-identified subject ID, COVID-19 status, age in years and sex. The material from the prospective study consisted of cDNA or gDNA derived from T cells, B-cell-depleted T cells, or PBMCs. The repertoires were released in a freely available public database meant as a resource for research on the immune response to SARS-CoV-2. The samples were drawn from the first 160 participants of the ongoing ImmuneRACE study and from 1,254 subjects provided by 6 global collaborators. Paper-wide results and their limitations: Clinical and demographic metadata were provided uncurated, with the amount varying by source and participant.

Each collaborating institution followed its own protocols to collect whole blood in K2EDTA tubes. For TCRbeta analysis, collaborators shipped samples in one of three forms: frozen whole blood, isolated PBMCs, or DNA extracted from either of those sample types. The rearrangement combines TRBV6-5 with TRBJ2-3; the D segment could be TRBD1, given 5 matching bases. The sequencing sample was made of peripheral blood. The clonotype comes from a man aged 45 to 65 with active COVID-19. The nucleotide sequence is TGTGCCAGCAGTTACTCGTTTAAGGGGCGCACAGATACGCAGTATTTT. Translated, this is CASSYSFKGRTDTQYF.